This T cell receptor (beta chain) comes out of a study of blood T cell repertoires in COVID-19. Study-level background: Samples came from the United States, Italy and Spain, spanning acute and convalescent COVID-19. Sample material is recorded as cDNA or gDNA derived from T cells, B-cell-depleted T cells, or PBMCs.

The CDR3 has 15 residues. Per the germline V gene, CDR1 is MDHEN and CDR2 is SYDVKM. Trimming cost V 3 bases and J 6 bases; bases outside gene matches: 7. How the authors handled the data: Reference gene primer amplification gave nucleated cell count estimates. Using immunoSEQ multiplex PCR, the repertoire was profiled, and TCRdb retains in-frame clones only, with some absent. The V and J calls and clone size were taken over from that table, and D and trimming were inferred from the DNA. The sample consists of about 85,000 clones, 65% to 85% of them appearing once. The chain carries TRBV28 and TRBJ1-2; 10 bases fit TRBD1. The sequencing sample was made of peripheral blood. The receptor was derived from a man between 60 and 75 years old with acute or convalescent COVID-19. This CDR3 reads CASSFNSGQGNGYTF. For the CDR3, the DNA is TGTGCCAGCAGTTTCAACTCGGGACAGGGGAATGGCTACACCTTC.